This T cell receptor (beta chain) was observed in a study of early T cells in non-severe SARS-CoV-2 infection. This clonotype was seen ten or more times. Per the germline V gene, CDR1 is SGHAT and CDR2 is FQNNGV. V shed 4 bases, J shed 3 bases, and the junction held 12 bases outside the gene matches. The CDR3 length is 17 residues. TCRdb itself ran the 5' RACE reads through MiXCR, one entry per CDR3 protein. The data hold around 45,000 distinct CDR3 sequences, with about 4% observed a single time. Material: whole blood. This clonotype originated in an adult who was a healthcare worker with PCR-confirmed SARS-CoV-2 infection or an uninfected control (not recorded which). V is TRBV11-2 and J is TRBJ2-1; TRBD2 matches at 7 bases. CDR3 in amino acids: CASSSPRAGVFYNEQFF. In DNA, the CDR3 is TGTGCCAGCAGCTCACCCCGGGCGGGAGTTTTCTACAATGAGCAGTTCTTC.